The entry that follows covers one T cell receptor beta chain sequence. Its antigen remains unidentified. This CDR3 is 14 amino acids long. The V gene's germline CDR1 is MDHEN and CDR2 SYDVKM. Trimming removed 5 bases from V and 4 bases from J, with 15 bases in between. A multiplex PCR was run with 60 Vbeta primers and 13 Jbeta primers. The assay was immunoSEQ multiplex PCR, and TCRdb's table has in-frame clones only and misses some. The data contain about 160,000 clones, 75% to 90% of them singletons. The sample originates from a study of cytomegalovirus exposure and HLA in healthy donors. Regarding the study as a whole: The study flagged 150 to 200 TCR beta chains as cytomegalovirus-associated. Based on reports, TCR beta sequences accurately predicted HLA-A and HLA-B alleles for most subjects. Later analysis showed most CMV-associated TCR beta chains appearing HLA-restricted. Being productive about 87% or about 30% of the time was typical of most TCR beta V segments in an earlier analysis.

The V gene is TRBV28, the J gene TRBJ2-7, with D maybe TRBD1 (7 bases). The receptor was derived from a woman under 30 in good health and CMV-seronegative. Sequenced sample: PBMCs. The CDR3 loop reads CASSPGGGRYEQYF. The CDR3 DNA follows: TGTGCCAGCAGTCCAGGAGGGGGCCGGTACGAGCAGTACTTC. The whole variable domain, remainder taken from reference TRBV28 and TRBJ2-7, is DVKVTQSSRYLVKRTGEKVFLECVQDMDHENMFWYRQDPGLGLRLIYFSYDVKMKEKGDIPEGYSVSREKKERFSLILESASTNQTSMYLCASSPGGGRYEQYFGPGTRLTVT.